The TCR beta chain under discussion was sequenced for a study of T cell responses to AZD1222 COVID-19 vaccine. Germline CDR1 MNHNS, CDR2 SASEGT. The trim removed 4 bases at V and 2 bases at J, leaving 8 bases unmatched. CDR3 length: 17 amino acids. This clone has more than one count but fewer than ten. Its antigen is not identified. Some clones are missing from TCRdb's copy, which holds only in-frame ones; the method was immunoSEQ multiplex PCR. The profile shows about 160,000 clones, around 87% of them singletons. Study results and limitations: When two AZD1222 doses had been given, Spike-specific TCR breadth and depth rose.

The V and J genes are TRBV6-1 and TRBJ2-2; 9 nucleotides align to TRBD1. The specimen comprised peripheral blood, sampled on day 0 of AZD1222 vaccination. The receptor was isolated from an adult in good health. The CDR3 nucleotides read TGTGCCAGCAGTGTCGGGACAGGGCCATTAAACACCGGGGAGCTGTTTTTT. It is translated as CASSVGTGPLNTGELFF.